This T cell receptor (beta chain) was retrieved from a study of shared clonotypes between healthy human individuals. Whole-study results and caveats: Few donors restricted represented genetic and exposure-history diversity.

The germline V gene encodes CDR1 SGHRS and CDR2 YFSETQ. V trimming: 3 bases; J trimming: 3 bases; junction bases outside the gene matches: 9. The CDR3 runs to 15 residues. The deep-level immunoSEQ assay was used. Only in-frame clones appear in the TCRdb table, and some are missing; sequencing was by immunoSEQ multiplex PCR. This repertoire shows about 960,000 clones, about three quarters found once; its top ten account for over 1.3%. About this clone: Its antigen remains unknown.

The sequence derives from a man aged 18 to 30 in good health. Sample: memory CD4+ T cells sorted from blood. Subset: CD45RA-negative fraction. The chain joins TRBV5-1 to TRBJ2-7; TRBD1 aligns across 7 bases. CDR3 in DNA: TGCGCCAGCAGCTCGCAGGCAGGGGGATTCTACGAGCAGTACTTC. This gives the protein CASSSQAGGFYEQYF. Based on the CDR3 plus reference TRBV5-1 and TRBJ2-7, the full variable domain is KAGVTQTPRYLIKTRGQQVTLSCSPISGHRSVSWYQQTPGQGLQFLFEYFSETQRNKGNFPGRFSGRQFSNSRSEMNVSTLELGDSALYLCASSSQAGGFYEQYFGPGTRLTVT.